The sequence of this T cell receptor (beta chain) was determined in a study of blood T cell repertoires in COVID-19. This clone has only a few counts. The CDR3 has 15 residues. Trimming at V came to 5 bases and at J to 4 bases, leaving 8 bases not matched to a gene. The germline V gene has CDR1 SGHTA and CDR2 FQGNSA. Those enrolled in Seattle joined during active infection and were followed longitudinally afterward. TCRdb keeps only in-frame clones here, not all; method: immunoSEQ multiplex PCR. The sample consists of around 250,000 clones, approximately 85% of them appearing once. This chain connects TRBV7-2 to TRBJ1-3, with 7 bases that match TRBD1. The sample taken for sequencing was peripheral blood. The TCR originated in an elderly woman with COVID-19, enrolled during active disease. CDR3 in amino acids: CASSTERGLGNTIYF. In DNA, the CDR3 is TGTGCCAGCAGCACAGAGAGGGGGCTCGGAAACACCATATATTTT.